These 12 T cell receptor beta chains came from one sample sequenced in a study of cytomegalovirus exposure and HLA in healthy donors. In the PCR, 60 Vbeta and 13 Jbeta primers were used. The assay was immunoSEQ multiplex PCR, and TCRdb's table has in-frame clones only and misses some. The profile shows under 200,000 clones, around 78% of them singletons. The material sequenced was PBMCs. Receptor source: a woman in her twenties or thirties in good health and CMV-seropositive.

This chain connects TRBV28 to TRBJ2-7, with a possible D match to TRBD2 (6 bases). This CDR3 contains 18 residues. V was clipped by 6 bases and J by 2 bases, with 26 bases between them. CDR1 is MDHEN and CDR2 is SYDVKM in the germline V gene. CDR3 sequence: CASSHGPGGTGITYEQYF. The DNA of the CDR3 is TGTGCCAGCAGCCATGGGCCCGGGGGAACAGGTATCACCTACGAGCAGTACTTC.

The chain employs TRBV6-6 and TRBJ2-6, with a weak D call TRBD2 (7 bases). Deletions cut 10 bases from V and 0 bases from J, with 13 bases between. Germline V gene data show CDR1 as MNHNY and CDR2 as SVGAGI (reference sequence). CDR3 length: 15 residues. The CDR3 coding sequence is TGTGCCATCGTGGGGGGGGCCTCTGGGGCCAACGTCCTGACTTTC. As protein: CAIVGGASGANVLTF.

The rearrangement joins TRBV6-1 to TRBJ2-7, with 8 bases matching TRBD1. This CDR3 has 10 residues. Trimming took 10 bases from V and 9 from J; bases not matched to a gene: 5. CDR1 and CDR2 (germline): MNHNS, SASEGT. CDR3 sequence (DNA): TGTGCCACGTCAGGGGGCGGGCAGTACTTC. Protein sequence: CATSGGGQYF.

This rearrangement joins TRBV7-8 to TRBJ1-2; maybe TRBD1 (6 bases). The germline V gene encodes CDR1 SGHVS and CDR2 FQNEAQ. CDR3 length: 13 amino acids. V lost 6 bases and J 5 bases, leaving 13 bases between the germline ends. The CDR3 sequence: CASSSTGSYGYTF. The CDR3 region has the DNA TGTGCCAGCAGTTCAACAGGGAGTTATGGCTACACCTTC. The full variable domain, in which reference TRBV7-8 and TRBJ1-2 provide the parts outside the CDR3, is GAGVSQSPRYKVAKRGQDVALRCDPISGHVSLFWYQQALGQGPEFLTYFQNEAQLDKSGLPSDRFFAERPEGSVSTLKIQRTQQEDSAVYLCASSSTGSYGYTFGSGTRLTVV.

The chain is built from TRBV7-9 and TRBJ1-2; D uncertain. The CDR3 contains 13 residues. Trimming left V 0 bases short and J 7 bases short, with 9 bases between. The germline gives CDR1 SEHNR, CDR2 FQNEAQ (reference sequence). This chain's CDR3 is CASSLAREGGYTF. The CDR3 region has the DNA TGTGCCAGCAGCTTAGCGCGGGAGGGTGGCTACACCTTC.

The CDR3 nucleotides read TGTGCCAGCACCAAACAGGGCCACGAGCAGTACTTC. Translating it yields CASTKQGHEQYF. The chain recombines TRBV6-5 with TRBJ2-7; a weak D match, TRBD1 (6 bases). V was trimmed by 7 bases and J by 5 bases, leaving 12 bases between them. CDR1 MNHEY and CDR2 SVGAGI come from the germline V gene. This CDR3 is built from 12 residues.

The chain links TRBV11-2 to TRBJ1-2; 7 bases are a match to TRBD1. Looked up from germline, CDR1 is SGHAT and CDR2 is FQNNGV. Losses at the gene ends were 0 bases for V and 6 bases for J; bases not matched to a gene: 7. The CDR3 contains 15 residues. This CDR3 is CASSLEGGGFHGYTF. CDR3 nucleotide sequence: TGTGCCAGCAGCTTAGAAGGGGGCGGATTCCATGGCTACACCTTC.

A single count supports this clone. CDR3 DNA: TGCAGCGTAGGACTTTGGGTGAATGGCTACACCTTC. Residues: CSVGLWVNGYTF. The chain joins TRBV29-1 to TRBJ1-2; D gene unclear. V was trimmed by 6 bases and J by 6 bases, leaving 14 bases between them. This CDR3 is 12 amino acids long. From germline, CDR1 is SQVTM and CDR2 ANQGSEA.

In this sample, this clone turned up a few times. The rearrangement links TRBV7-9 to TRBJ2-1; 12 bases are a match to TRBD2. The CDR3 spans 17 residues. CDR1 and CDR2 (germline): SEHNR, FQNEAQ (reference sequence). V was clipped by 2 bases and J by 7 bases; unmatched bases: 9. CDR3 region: CASSLSTSGSTRNEQFF. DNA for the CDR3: TGTGCCAGCAGCTTATCGACTAGCGGGAGTACGCGGAATGAGCAGTTCTTC.

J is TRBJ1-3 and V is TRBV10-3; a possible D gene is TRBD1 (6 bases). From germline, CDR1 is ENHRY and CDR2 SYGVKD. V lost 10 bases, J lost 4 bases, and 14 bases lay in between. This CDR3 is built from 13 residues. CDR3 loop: CATSQGTGNTIYF. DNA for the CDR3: TGTGCCACCTCACAGGGAACGGGAAACACCATATATTTT.

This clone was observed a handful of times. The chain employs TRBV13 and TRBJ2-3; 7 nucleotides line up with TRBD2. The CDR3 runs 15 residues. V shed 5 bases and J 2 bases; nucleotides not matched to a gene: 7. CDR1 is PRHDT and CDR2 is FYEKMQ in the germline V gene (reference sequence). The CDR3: CASSAGDGYTDTQYF. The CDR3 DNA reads TGTGCCAGCAGCGCGGGGGACGGCTACACAGATACGCAGTATTTT.

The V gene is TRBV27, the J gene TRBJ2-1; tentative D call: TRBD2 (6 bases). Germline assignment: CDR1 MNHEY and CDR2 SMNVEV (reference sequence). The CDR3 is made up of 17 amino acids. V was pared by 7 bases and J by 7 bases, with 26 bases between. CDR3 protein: CASTPGGHSGHVNEQFF. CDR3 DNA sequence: TGTGCCAGCACCCCCGGCGGTCATAGCGGTCACGTTAATGAGCAGTTCTTC.